What follows are 9 T cell receptor beta chains derived from one specimen sequenced in a study of T cell repertoires in cytomegalovirus infection. Each CDR3 protein is one row after TCRdb ran MiXCR on the reads. Here the sample spans some 180,000 distinct CDR3 sequences, roughly 9.8% being singletons. The sample was PBMCs. These receptors were collected from a human donor in good health (CMV status not recorded). Some clones in this sample may be carry-over from other donors' samples.

In its sample, this clonotype was seen many times. The gene calls are TRBV7-2 and TRBJ2-7; D gene ambiguous. Germline CDR1 and CDR2: SGHTA and FQGNSA. The CDR3 length is 12 residues. V was pared by 5 bases and J by 4 bases, with 9 bases between. The CDR3 sequence: CASSGVGYEQYF. The CDR3 nucleotides are TGTGCCAGCAGCGGAGTAGGGTACGAGCAGTACTTC.

This clonotype turned up a few times. This rearrangement joins TRBV2 to TRBJ2-3; D is perhaps TRBD1 or TRBD2 (6 bases each). Trimming stripped 4 bases from V and 3 bases from J, with 17 bases between. The CDR3 is made up of 16 amino acids. Germline CDR1 SNHLY, CDR2 FYNNEI. CDR3 sequence reads: CASSGASGGRTDTQYF. For the CDR3, the DNA is TGTGCCAGCAGTGGGGCGTCCGGGGGCAGGACAGATACGCAGTATTTT.

This clonotype was seen many times. DNA of the CDR3: TGTGCCAGCAGCTTCCGGGAAGCAGATACGCAGTATTTT. It translates to CASSFREADTQYF. The V and J genes are TRBV7-2 and TRBJ2-3, with D possibly TRBD2 on 5 matching bases. Germline values: CDR1 SGHTA, CDR2 FQGNSA. CDR3 size: 13 residues. Trimming removed 3 bases at V and 4 bases at J, with 8 bases between.

This clonotype was detected many times. This chain links TRBV20-1 with TRBJ2-7, with D possibly matching TRBD1 (6 bases). This CDR3 spans 15 amino acids. V was trimmed by 0 bases and J by 2 bases, leaving 14 bases between them. The V gene's germline CDR1 is DFQATT and CDR2 SNEGSKA (reference sequence). The CDR3 DNA reads TGCAGTGCTAGAGATTTGCGACAGGATCCCTACGAGCAGTACTTC. This encodes CSARDLRQDPYEQYF.

This clonotype was picked up many times. The chain carries TRBV7-2 and TRBJ2-7, with D possibly being TRBD1 (7 bases). This CDR3 spans 16 amino acids. Trimming removed 1 base from V and 2 bases from J, with 15 bases in between. Per germline, CDR1 SGHTA and CDR2 FQGNSA. The CDR3 DNA reads TGTGCCAGCAGCTTAGAAGGGGGCGGGATTCCCTACGAGCAGTACTTC. This encodes CASSLEGGGIPYEQYF.

V usage is TRBV20-1 and J usage is TRBJ1-5, with D unresolved. There are 15 residues in the CDR3. From germline, CDR1 is DFQATT and CDR2 SNEGSKA (reference sequence). V gave up 7 bases and J gave up 2 bases, with 18 bases separating them. The CDR3 bases are TGCAGTGTTTTGAGTGAAGGGAAGGGCAATCAGCCCCAGCATTTT. Translation gives CSVLSEGKGNQPQHF.

The chain carries TRBV19 and TRBJ1-4; TRBD1 might be the D (6 bases). The CDR3 has 15 amino acids. Germline V gene data show CDR1 as LNHDA and CDR2 as SQIVND (reference sequence). The V end lost 5 bases, the J end lost 0 bases, and 10 bases lay between the germline ends. CDR3 DNA: TGTGCCAGTAGTCCTTGGACAGCAACTAATGAAAAACTGTTTTTT. The encoded protein is CASSPWTATNEKLFF.

This clonotype was found a few times. This rearrangement joins TRBV4-2 to TRBJ2-1, with 11 bases fitting TRBD2. The CDR3 runs 18 residues. The V and J ends lost 0 bases and 6 bases, in that order; junction bases with no gene match: 10. Germline loops: CDR1 LGHNA, CDR2 YNFKEQ. This CDR3 is CASSQEGPASGRSNEQFF. CDR3 nucleotide sequence: TGTGCCAGCAGCCAAGAAGGTCCGGCTAGCGGGAGGAGCAATGAGCAGTTCTTC.

Details on this clonotype: Since a much larger clone is just one base distant, this may be a read error. The gene calls are TRBV28 and TRBJ1-2; D unresolved. Trimming removed 6 bases at V and 2 bases at J, with 13 bases between. CDR3 length: 14 amino acids. Germline V gene lookup returns CDR1 MDHEN and CDR2 SYDVKM. CDR3 residues: CASRREVSNYGYTF. CDR3 bases: TGTGCCAGCAGACGCGAGGTTTCCAACTATGGCTACACCTTC.